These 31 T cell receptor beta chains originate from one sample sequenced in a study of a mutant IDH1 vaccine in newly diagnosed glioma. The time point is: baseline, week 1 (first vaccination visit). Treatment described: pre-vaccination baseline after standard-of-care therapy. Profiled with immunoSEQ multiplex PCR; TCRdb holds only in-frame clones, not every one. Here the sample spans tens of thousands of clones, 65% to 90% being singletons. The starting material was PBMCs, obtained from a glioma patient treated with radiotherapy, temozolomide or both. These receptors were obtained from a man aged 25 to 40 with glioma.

CDR3 amino acids: CASSLGVSIYGYTF. The CDR3 DNA follows: TGTGCCAGCAGCTTGGGTGTCTCGATCTATGGCTACACCTTC. The chain employs TRBV5-5 and TRBJ1-2, with D unresolved. V lost 0 bases, J lost 4 bases, and 10 bases lay in between. Germline CDR1 is SGHKS and CDR2 is YYEKEE (reference sequence). CDR3 length: 14 amino acids.

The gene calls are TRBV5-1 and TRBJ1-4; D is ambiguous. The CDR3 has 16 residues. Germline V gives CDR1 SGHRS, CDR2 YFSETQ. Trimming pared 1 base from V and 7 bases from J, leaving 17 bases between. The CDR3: CASSLSTMGGSEKLFF. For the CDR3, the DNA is TGCGCCAGCAGCTTGTCGACGATGGGAGGATCTGAAAAACTGTTTTTT.

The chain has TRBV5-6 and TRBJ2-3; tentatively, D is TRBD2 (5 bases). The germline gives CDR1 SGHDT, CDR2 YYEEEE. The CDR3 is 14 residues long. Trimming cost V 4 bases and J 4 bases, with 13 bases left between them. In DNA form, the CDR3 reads TGTGCCAGCAGCCCGATTAGCGTTCCAGATACGCAGTATTTT. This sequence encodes CASSPISVPDTQYF.

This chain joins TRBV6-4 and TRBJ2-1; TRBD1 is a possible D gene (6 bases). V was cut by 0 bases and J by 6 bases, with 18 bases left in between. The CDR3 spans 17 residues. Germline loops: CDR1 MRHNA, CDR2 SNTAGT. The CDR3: CASSDSHGGPKSNEQFF. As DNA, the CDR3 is TGTGCCAGCAGTGACTCGCATGGGGGCCCAAAGAGCAATGAGCAGTTCTTC.

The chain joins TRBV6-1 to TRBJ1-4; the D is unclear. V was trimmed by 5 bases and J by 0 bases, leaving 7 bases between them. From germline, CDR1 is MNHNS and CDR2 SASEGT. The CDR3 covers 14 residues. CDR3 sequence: CASSSTATNEKLFF. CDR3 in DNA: TGTGCCAGCAGTTCGACCGCAACTAATGAAAAACTGTTTTTT.

CDR3 DNA: TGTGCCAGCTCACGCAGCAATCAGCCCCAGCATTTT. This gives the protein CASSRSNQPQHF. This sequence joins TRBV18 and TRBJ1-5; no definite D call. CDR3 length: 12 residues. Between the trimmed V and J ends, which lost 4 bases and 1 base, there was a span of 2 bases. Germline V gene sequence: CDR1 KGHSH, CDR2 LQKENI.

The CDR3 coding sequence is TGCGCCAGCAGCTTGGGCCAGGCCACGCAGTATTTT. This encodes CASSLGQATQYF. The genes are TRBV5-1 and TRBJ2-3; D remains unclear. The CDR3 covers 12 residues. Trimming took 0 bases from V and 9 from J, leaving 8 bases between them. Per the germline V gene, CDR1 is SGHRS and CDR2 is YFSETQ.

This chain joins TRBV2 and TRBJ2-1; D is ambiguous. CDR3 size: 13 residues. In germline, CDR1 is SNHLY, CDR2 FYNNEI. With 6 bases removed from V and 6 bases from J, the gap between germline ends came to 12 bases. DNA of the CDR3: TGTGCCAGCAGCTTATCCCGATCCAATGAGCAGTTCTTC. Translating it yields CASSLSRSNEQFF.

As DNA, the CDR3 is TGTGCCAGCAGCTTGGAACCTGCTGAGACCCAGTACTTC. It encodes CASSLEPAETQYF. The V call is TRBV5-6, the J call TRBJ2-5; D is unresolved. CDR3 size: 13 residues. Deletions cut 0 bases from V and 5 bases from J, with 8 bases between. The V gene's germline CDR1 is SGHDT and CDR2 YYEEEE.

This chain's CDR3 is CASSVVPGTGNTGELFF. As DNA, the CDR3 is TGCGCCAGCAGTGTCGTACCCGGGACAGGGAACACCGGGGAGCTGTTTTTT. This chain links TRBV10-1 with TRBJ2-2; TRBD1 matches 8 bases. This CDR3 has 17 residues. Germline CDR1 WNHNN, CDR2 SYGVQD (reference sequence). After removal of 4 bases from V and 1 base from J, the junction contained 8 bases not matched to a gene.

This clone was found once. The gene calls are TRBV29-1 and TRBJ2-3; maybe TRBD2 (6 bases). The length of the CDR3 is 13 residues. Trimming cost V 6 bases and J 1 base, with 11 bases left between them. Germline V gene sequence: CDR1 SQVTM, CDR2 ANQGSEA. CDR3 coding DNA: TGCAGCGTGACGACTAGTGGCACAGATACGCAGTATTTT. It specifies CSVTTSGTDTQYF.

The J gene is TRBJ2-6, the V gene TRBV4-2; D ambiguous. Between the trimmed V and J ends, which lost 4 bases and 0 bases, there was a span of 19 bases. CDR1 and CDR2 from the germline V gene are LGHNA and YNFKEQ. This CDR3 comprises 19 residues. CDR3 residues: CASSRPRGMTRSGANVLTF. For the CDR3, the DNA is TGTGCCAGCAGCCGACCCCGTGGAATGACACGCTCTGGGGCCAACGTCCTGACTTTC.

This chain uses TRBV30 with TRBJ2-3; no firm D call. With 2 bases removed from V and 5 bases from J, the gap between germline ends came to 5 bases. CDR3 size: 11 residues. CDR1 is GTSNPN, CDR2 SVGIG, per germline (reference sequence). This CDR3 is CAWSRVDTQYF. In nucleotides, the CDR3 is TGTGCCTGGAGTAGAGTAGATACGCAGTATTTT.

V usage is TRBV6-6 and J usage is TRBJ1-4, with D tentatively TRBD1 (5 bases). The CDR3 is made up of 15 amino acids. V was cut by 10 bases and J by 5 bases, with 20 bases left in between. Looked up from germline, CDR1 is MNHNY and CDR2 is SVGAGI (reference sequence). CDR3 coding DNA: TGTGCCACCTCAGGTCGGGGAGGGGCAAATGAAAAACTGTTTTTT. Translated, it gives CATSGRGGANEKLFF.

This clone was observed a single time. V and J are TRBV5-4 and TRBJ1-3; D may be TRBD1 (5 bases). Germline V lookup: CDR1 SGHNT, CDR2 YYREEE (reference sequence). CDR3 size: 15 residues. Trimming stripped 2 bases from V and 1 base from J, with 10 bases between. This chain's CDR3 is CASSLSGGSGNTIYF. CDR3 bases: TGTGCCAGCAGCTTATCCGGGGGATCTGGAAACACCATATATTTT.

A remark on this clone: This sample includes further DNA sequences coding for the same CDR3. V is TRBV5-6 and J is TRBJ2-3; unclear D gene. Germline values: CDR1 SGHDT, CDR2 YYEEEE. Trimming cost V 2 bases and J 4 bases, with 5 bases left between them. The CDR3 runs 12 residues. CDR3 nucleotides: TGTGCCAGCAGCTTTGGTCCAGATACGCAGTATTTT. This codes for CASSFGPDTQYF.

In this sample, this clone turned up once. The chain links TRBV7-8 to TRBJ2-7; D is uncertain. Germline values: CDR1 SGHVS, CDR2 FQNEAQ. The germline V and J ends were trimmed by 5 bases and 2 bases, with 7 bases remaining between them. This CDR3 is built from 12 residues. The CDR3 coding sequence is TGTGCCAGCAGCCCTAGGGCCTACGAGCAGTACTTC. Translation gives CASSPRAYEQYF.

This CDR3 reads CASSGHRWLNEQFF. The CDR3 DNA follows: TGTGCCAGCAGTGGACATCGGTGGTTAAATGAGCAGTTCTTC. The chain couples TRBV25-1 to TRBJ2-1; D is ambiguous. CDR1 and CDR2 (germline): MGHDK, SYGVNS. This CDR3 is built from 14 residues. Between the trimmed V and J ends, which lost 4 bases and 7 bases, there was a span of 14 bases. The complete variable domain, with remaining parts taken from reference TRBV25-1 and TRBJ2-1, reads EADIYQTPRYLVIGTGKKITLECSQTMGHDKMYWYQQDPGMELHLIHYSYGVNSTEKGDLSSESTVSRIRTEHFPLTLESARPSHTSQYLCASSGHRWLNEQFFGPGTRLTVL.

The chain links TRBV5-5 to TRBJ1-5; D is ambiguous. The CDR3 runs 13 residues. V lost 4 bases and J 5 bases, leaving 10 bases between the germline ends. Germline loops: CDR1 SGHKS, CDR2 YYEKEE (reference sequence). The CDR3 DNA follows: TGTGCCAGCAGCGGAGAGGACTATCAGCCCCAGCATTTT. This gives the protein CASSGEDYQPQHF.

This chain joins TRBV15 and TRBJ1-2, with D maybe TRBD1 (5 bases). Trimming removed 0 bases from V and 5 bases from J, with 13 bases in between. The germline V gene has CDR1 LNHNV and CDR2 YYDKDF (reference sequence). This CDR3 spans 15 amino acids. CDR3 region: CATSREQAHRYGYTF. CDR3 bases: TGTGCCACCAGCAGAGAACAGGCGCATCGTTATGGCTACACCTTC.

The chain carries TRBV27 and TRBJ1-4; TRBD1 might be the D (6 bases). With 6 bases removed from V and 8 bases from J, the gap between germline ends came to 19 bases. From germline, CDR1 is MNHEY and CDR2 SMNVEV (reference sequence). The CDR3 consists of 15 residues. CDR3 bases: TGTGCCAGCAGATCCCCTGGGGGGGCGCGAGAAAAACTGTTTTTT. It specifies CASRSPGGAREKLFF.

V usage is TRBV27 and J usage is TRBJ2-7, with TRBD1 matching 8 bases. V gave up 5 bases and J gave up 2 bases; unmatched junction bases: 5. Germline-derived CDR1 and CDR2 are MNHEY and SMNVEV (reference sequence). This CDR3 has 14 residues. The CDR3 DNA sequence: TGTGCCAGCAGTAAGACAGGGGCTACCTACGAGCAGTACTTC. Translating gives CASSKTGATYEQYF.

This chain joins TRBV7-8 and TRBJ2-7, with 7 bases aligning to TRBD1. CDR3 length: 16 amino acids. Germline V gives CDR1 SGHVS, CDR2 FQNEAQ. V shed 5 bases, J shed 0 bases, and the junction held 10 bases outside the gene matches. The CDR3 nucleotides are TGTGCCAGCAGCCCTGGGACAGCCCAGGTCTCCTACGAGCAGTACTTC. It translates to CASSPGTAQVSYEQYF.

The CDR3 DNA follows: TGCGCCAGCAGCCAGCGATACAGGTCACTGAACACCGGGGAGCTGTTTTTT. Protein sequence: CASSQRYRSLNTGELFF. This chain uses TRBV4-1 with TRBJ2-2, with D maybe TRBD1 (5 bases). The CDR3 totals 17 residues. Trimming removed 3 bases from V and 1 base from J, with 15 bases in between. Germline values: CDR1 MGHRA, CDR2 YSYEKL.

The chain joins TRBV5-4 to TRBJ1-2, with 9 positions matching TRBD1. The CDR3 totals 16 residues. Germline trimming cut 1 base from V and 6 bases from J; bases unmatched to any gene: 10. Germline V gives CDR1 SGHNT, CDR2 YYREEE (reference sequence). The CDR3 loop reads CASSLRDRVLLDGYTF. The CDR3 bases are TGTGCCAGCAGCTTGAGGGACAGGGTTCTTTTGGATGGCTACACCTTC.

In nucleotides, the CDR3 is TGTGCCAGCAGCCCCGGGTCGGGGGAATTCATGGTGGAAAATCAGCCCCAGCATTTT. It specifies CASSPGSGEFMVENQPQHF. V is TRBV4-2 and J is TRBJ1-5, with D possibly TRBD1 on 5 matching bases. In germline, CDR1 is LGHNA, CDR2 YNFKEQ. CDR3 length: 19 amino acids. V lost 4 bases, J lost 4 bases, and 26 bases lay in between.

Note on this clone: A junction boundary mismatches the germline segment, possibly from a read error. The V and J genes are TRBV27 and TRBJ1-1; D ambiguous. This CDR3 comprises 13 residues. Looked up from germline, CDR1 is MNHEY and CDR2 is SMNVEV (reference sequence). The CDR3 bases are TGTGCCAGCAGTCTATCGGTTAACACTGAAGCTTTCTTT. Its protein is CASSLSVNTEAFF.

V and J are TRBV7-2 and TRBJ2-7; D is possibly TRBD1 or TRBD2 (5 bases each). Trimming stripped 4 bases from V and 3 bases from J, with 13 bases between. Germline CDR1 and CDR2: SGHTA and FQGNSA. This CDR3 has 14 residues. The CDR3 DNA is TGTGCCAGCAGCTCCTCTTTTGGGGGCTACGAGCAGTACTTC. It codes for CASSSSFGGYEQYF.

The CDR3 DNA follows: TGCGCCAGCAGCCAAGTTAAAGGGCAGGGCGAGGAGACCCAGTACTTC. Translation: CASSQVKGQGEETQYF. The rearrangement uses TRBV4-1 and TRBJ2-5; D might be TRBD1 (5 bases). In germline, CDR1 is MGHRA, CDR2 YSYEKL. V shed 1 base and J shed 5 bases, with 17 bases lying between them. This CDR3 is built from 16 residues.

The chain's CDR3 is CASSRGYNQPQHF. The DNA for the CDR3 is TGTGCCAGCTCCCGAGGGTACAATCAGCCCCAGCATTTT. The J gene is TRBJ1-5, the V gene TRBV18, with unresolved D. CDR1 KGHSH and CDR2 LQKENI come from the germline V gene. The CDR3 spans 13 residues. The V and J ends lost 6 bases and 3 bases respectively, with 9 bases between them.

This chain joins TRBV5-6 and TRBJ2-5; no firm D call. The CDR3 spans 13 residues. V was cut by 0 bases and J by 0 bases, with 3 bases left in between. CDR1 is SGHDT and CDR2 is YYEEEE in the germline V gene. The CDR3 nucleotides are TGTGCCAGCAGCTTGGGGTACCAAGAGACCCAGTACTTC. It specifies CASSLGYQETQYF.